This TCR beta chain was recorded in a study of T-cell reconstitution after alpha-beta-depleted transplantation in children. Trimming shortened V by 7 bases and J by 1 base, and 8 bases separated the two germline ends. This CDR3 is built from 12 residues. Germline CDR1 MNHEY, CDR2 SVGAGI. Preparation of the TCRbeta library was carried out with unique molecular identifiers. From the PCR reads, TCRdb called clonotypes with MiXCR, one entry per CDR3 protein. The sample contains approximately 270,000 distinct CDR3 sequences, approximately 9.8% of which appear only once. This specimen consisted of PBMCs from the stem cell graft donor, obtained from the stem cell graft. The gene calls are TRBV6-5 and TRBJ2-7; D is possibly TRBD1 (5 bases). The receptor was isolated from a human donor who donated a stem cell graft to a child with SCID. The CDR3 sequence: CASKTGSYEQYF. The CDR3 DNA reads as TGTGCCAGCAAAACAGGATCCTACGAGCAGTACTTC.